This T cell receptor (beta chain) was sequenced during a study of cytomegalovirus exposure and HLA in healthy donors listed by TCRdb under 2017. About the study as a whole: A later analysis indicated that the 120 validation repertoires were generated on the platform also employed for the roughly 730 repertoires of the first cohort. The study was designed to test whether signatures of past pathogen exposure could be identified by cataloging public T cell receptors. Besides the first cohort of under 700 subjects, a separate validation cohort made up of 120 different subjects was used. The study combined high-throughput TCR immunosequencing, statistical association of individual TCRs with disease status, and machine learning to predict cytomegalovirus infection status.

Library preparation used the immunoSEQ multiplex PCR assay. On the study's bioinformatics: A statistical classification framework was developed to diagnose cytomegalovirus status using the catalog of TCR beta chain sequences. TCRdb limited this immuneACCESS table to in-frame rearrangements with V and J called. A share of clones is missing; checked studies link under half to unresolved V genes, and the rest is unexplained. V, J and clone size are those of that table, while D and trimming were read from the DNA. Present in this sample are tens of thousands of clones, around 94% of which were seen just once. The ten largest make up approximately 3% of the sample. V is cut by 3 bases and J by 0 bases, and the space between the germline ends is 17 bases. Taken from cysteine to phenylalanine, the CDR3 has 17 residues. The only DNA kept is the CDR3, 51 bases in frame from the first base. CDR1 and CDR2 (SEHNR, FQNEAQ) derive from the germline V gene (reference sequence).

On the study overall, not on this receptor specifically: Most TCR sequences were seen in very few donors, while some public TCRs were found in many individuals. The study gave a list of 150 to 200 TCR beta chains associated with cytomegalovirus. A later analysis lacked HLA typing for the validation cohort, so it scored co-occurrence in that cohort across all 120 repertoires. In vitro tests confirmed that three of the cytomegalovirus-associated TCR beta chains recognize cytomegalovirus antigens. It was suggested by the authors that the approach could potentially be generalized to other disease states and immunological phenotypes. Cytomegalovirus status was reported to be diagnosed by the classifier with high specificity and sensitivity in both the original and validation cohorts. A later analysis found that TCRs clustered in the first cohort also tended to co-occur in the roughly 120 validation repertoires, with approximately 94% of cluster scores above 0.

This clone showed up just once. Its antigen has not been determined. The record has no base qualities; no much larger clone is one base away. The donors belonged to the validation cohort of about 120 subjects, which was separate from the approximately 660-subject first cohort. This clonotype was obtained from a woman aged 18-29 years in good health and CMV-seropositive. The sequencing input was PBMCs. The rearrangement joined TRBV7-9 to TRBJ2-5; a weak D assignment points to TRBD2 (7 bases agree). The nucleotide sequence reads TGTGCCAGCAGCTTTTTTGGTCGCGGGGGCAACCAAGAGACCCAGTACTTC. This codes for CASSFFGRGGNQETQYF.